This T cell receptor (beta chain) was identified during a study of cytomegalovirus exposure and HLA in healthy donors. J gave up 4 bases and V 4 bases, and 10 bases lay outside the gene matches. Germline CDR1 reads SGHAT; CDR2 reads FQNNGV. The CDR3 covers 17 residues. These donors counted as nominally healthy when sampled, but unrecorded immune exposures were likely. A word on this clone: The target antigen is unknown.

PCR was performed using 60 Vbeta and 13 Jbeta primers. Generated by immunoSEQ multiplex PCR, the TCRdb table keeps only in-frame clones and is missing some. The table lists 30,000 to 45,000 clones, 86% of them singletons. General study points: Specificity for CMV antigens was confirmed in vitro for three of the CMV-associated chains.

The TCR originated in a woman aged 40 to 55 in good health and CMV-seropositive. Sequencing was carried out using PBMCs. V is TRBV11-2 and J is TRBJ1-6, with 7 nucleotides matching TRBD1. The CDR3 protein is CASSSPGTASYNSPLHF. The CDR3, as DNA: TGTGCCAGCAGCTCCCCCGGGACAGCCTCTTATAATTCACCCCTCCACTTT.